Below, one T cell receptor beta chain is given with its context. Original data processing: Quantification of nucleated cells was approximated via reference gene primer amplification. Only in-frame clones appear in the TCRdb table, and some are missing; sequencing was by immunoSEQ multiplex PCR. The D gene and trimming were derived from the DNA, and the V and J assignments and clone size from that table. The sample includes under 550,000 clones, approximately 90% of them seen just once. The source of the sample is a study of blood T cell repertoires in COVID-19. Trimming stripped 5 bases from V and 3 bases from J, with 15 bases between. CDR1 and CDR2 (germline): SGHNT, YYREEE (reference sequence). This CDR3 is built from 14 residues.

V is TRBV5-4 and J is TRBJ2-7, with D possibly being TRBD2 (5 bases). Material for sequencing was peripheral blood. The TCR was taken from a man between 18 and 29 years old with COVID-19, enrolled during active disease. CDR3 sequence: CASSPGWGVYEQYF. The CDR3 coding sequence is TGTGCCAGCAGTCCCGGCTGGGGAGTCTACGAGCAGTACTTC.